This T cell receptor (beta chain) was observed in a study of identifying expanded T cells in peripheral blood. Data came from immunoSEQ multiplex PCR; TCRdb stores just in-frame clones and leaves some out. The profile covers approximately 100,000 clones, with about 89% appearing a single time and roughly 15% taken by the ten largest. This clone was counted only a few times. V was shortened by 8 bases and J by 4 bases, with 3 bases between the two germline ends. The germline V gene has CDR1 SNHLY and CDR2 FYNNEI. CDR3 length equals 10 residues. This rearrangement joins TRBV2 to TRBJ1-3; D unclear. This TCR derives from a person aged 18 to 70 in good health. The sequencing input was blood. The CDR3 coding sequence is TGTGCCAGCTCCGGAAACACCATATATTTT. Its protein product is CASSGNTIYF.